This TCR beta chain was identified during a study of breast tumors, draining lymph nodes, adjacent tissues. Overall study findings and caveats: Tumors had less TCR diversity than lymph nodes, more than nontumor tissue. Compared with basal-like, luminal-like tumors shared significantly more repertoire with nontumor tissue.

One entry per CDR3 protein results from TCRdb running MiXCR on the multiplex PCR reads. The sample yields 180,000 or so distinct CDR3 sequences, around a third seen once. In this sample, this clonotype turned up many times. Its antigen remains unknown. Samples came from axillary lymph nodes draining the breast cancer. The sample comprised axillary lymph node tissue. This TCR was sampled from a female donor with breast cancer. Some clones in this sample may be carry-over from other donors' samples.

CDR3 protein: CASIGPTSGRQNTGELFF. Here the CDR3 DNA reads TGCGCCAGCATAGGGCCCACTAGCGGGAGGCAGAACACCGGGGAGCTGTTTTTT. The V call is TRBV10-2, the J call TRBJ2-2, with 12 bases identical to TRBD2. Trimming at V came to 7 bases and at J to 1 base, leaving 10 bases not matched to a gene. The germline gives CDR1 WSHSY, CDR2 SAAADI. The CDR3 is made up of 18 amino acids.